This note documents a single T cell receptor (beta chain) sequence. The antigen is unknown. Germline-derived CDR1 and CDR2 are MNHNY and SVGAGI (reference sequence). The CDR3 length is 16 residues. Trimming shortened V by 3 bases and J by 0 bases, and 12 bases separated the two germline ends. The data were obtained in a study of T cell repertoires and HLA-DP antigens. Libraries were prepared by immunoSEQ multiplex PCR; TCRdb keeps only in-frame clonotypes and omits some of them. The sample has about 110,000 clones, nearly 95% seen once; the top ten hold about 0.3%. The rearrangement uses TRBV6-6 and TRBJ1-5; D gene uncertain. Source material: CD4+ T cells from PBMCs. The sequence derives from a young woman in good health and CMV-seronegative. Here the CDR3 reads CASSYGFYNSNQPQHF. In DNA form, the CDR3 reads TGTGCCAGCAGTTATGGCTTCTACAATAGCAATCAGCCCCAGCATTTT.